This is a list of T cell receptor beta chains from one sample in a study of blood T cell repertoires in COVID-19. Clones were sequenced by immunoSEQ multiplex PCR, and TCRdb holds only the in-frame ones, with some missing. The sample lists 95,000 to 110,000 clones; about 90% were seen once. The sample comprised peripheral blood. All receptors come from a human donor in a cohort sampled during active COVID-19. The CDR3 runs from the conserved cysteine through the conserved F or W. D genes are given only for firm matches. Only some rows state a clone size, as once, few, many or a class for expanded clones.

d_call j_call clone_size v_call cdr3_nt cdr3_aa
TRBD1 TRBJ1-2 few TRBV7-3 TGTGCCAGCAGCCTGACAGGGGGCGTGGGCTACACCTTC CASSLTGGVGYTF
TRBD1 TRBJ1-2 . TRBV6-5 TGTGCCAGCAGTTACGACAGGGGATATGGCTACACCTTC CASSYDRGYGYTF
. TRBJ2-7 . TRBV6-1 TGTGCCAGCAGTGAAAACCAGGGCAGGGGCTACGAGCAGTACTTC CASSENQGRGYEQYF
. TRBJ2-1 . TRBV12-3/TRBV12-4 TGTGCCAGCAGCTCACAGGGTAGCGATGAGCAGTTCTTC CASSSQGSDEQFF
TRBD1 TRBJ1-6 . TRBV19 TGTGCCAGTTCCCCACCGGGACAGGGTACTTCACCCCTCCACTTT CASSPPGQGTSPLHF
TRBD1 TRBJ1-1 . TRBV19 TGTGCCAGTAGTATAGATGGACAGGTGGGAGGGAACACTGAAGCTTTCTTT CASSIDGQVGGNTEAFF
TRBD1 TRBJ1-5 . TRBV7-8 TGTGCCAGCAGCTTTAGTAGGGGGCATCAGCCCCAGCATTTT CASSFSRGHQPQHF
. TRBJ2-2 . TRBV5-8 TGTGCCAGCAGCGTTGGGACAATCCAGAACACCGGGGAGCTGTTTTTT CASSVGTIQNTGELFF
. TRBJ2-1 . TRBV6-5 . CASSWGFGAEGFF
TRBD2 TRBJ2-1 . TRBV24-1 TGTGCCACCAGTGATACCGGGACTAGCGGCACCTACAATGAGCAGTTCTTC CATSDTGTSGTYNEQFF
. TRBJ1-5 . TRBV3-1/TRBV3-2 TGTGCCAGCAGCCAAAGCTATCAGCCCCAGCATTTT CASSQSYQPQHF
. TRBJ2-6 once TRBV27 TGTGCCAGCAGTTTAAGGGCAGGGTTTACCAACGTCCTGACTTTC CASSLRAGFTNVLTF
TRBD2 TRBJ2-1 . TRBV7-8 TGTGCCAGCAGCGGATCCGGGACTAGCTACTCCTACAATGAGCAGTTCTTC CASSGSGTSYSYNEQFF
. TRBJ1-3 . TRBV6-5 TGTGCCAGCAGTCCCAGGACTTACTCTGGAAACACCATATATTTT CASSPRTYSGNTIYF
. TRBJ1-5 . TRBV2 TGTGCCAGCAGTGATCAGGGGATATACAATCAGCCCCAGCATTTT CASSDQGIYNQPQHF
. TRBJ1-2 . TRBV28 TGTGCCAGCAGCCTAGGACAGTCTAACTATGGCTACACCTTC CASSLGQSNYGYTF
. TRBJ2-3 . TRBV11-3 TGTGCCAGCAGCCAGGGCGGGGTAGATACGCAGTATTTT CASSQGGVDTQYF
TRBD2 TRBJ2-5 . TRBV3-1/TRBV3-2 TGTGCCAGCAGCCAAGAGAAGGGGCGGGGGGAAGAGACCCAGTACTTC CASSQEKGRGEETQYF
TRBD1 TRBJ2-2 . TRBV28 TGTGCCAGCAGAAAGACAGGGCCCGGGGAGCTGTTTTTT CASRKTGPGELFF
TRBD2 TRBJ2-1 . TRBV19 TGTGCCAGTAACGCGGGACTAGCGGCCCGGGAGCAGTTCTTC CASNAGLAAREQFF
TRBD1 TRBJ1-2 . TRBV6-4 TGTGCCAGCAGTGCCGGGACAGGGAATTTCTATGGCTACACCTTC CASSAGTGNFYGYTF
TRBD1 TRBJ2-2 . TRBV9 TGTGCCAGCTCCGGCCGGACAGGGCAACCCAACACCGGGGAGCTGTTTTTT CASSGRTGQPNTGELFF
TRBD2 TRBJ2-7 . TRBV11-2 TGTGCCAGCAGCACTCCCGGGGCTAGCGGGGGGGAGGAGCAGTACTTC CASSTPGASGGEEQYF
TRBD1 TRBJ1-2 once TRBV28 TGTGCCAGGGATTCTGACAGGGTGAATGGCTACACCTTC CARDSDRVNGYTF
TRBD1 TRBJ2-7 . TRBV9 TGTGCCAGCAGCCCGGGACAGGGGGACGAGCAGTACTTC CASSPGQGDEQYF